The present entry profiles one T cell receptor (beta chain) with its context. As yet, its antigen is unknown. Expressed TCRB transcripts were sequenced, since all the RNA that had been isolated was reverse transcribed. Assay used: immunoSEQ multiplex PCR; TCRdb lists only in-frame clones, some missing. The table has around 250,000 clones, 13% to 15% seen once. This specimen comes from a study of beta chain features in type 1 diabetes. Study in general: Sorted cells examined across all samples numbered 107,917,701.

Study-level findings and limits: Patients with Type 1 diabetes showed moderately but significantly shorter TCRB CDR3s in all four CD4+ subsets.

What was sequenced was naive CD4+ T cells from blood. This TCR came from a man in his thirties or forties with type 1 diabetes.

The CDR3 region has the DNA TGTGCCAGCACCGGGTGGGGCGGAAACACCATATATTTT. This codes for CASTGWGGNTIYF. The chain has TRBV6-1 and TRBJ1-3, with D maybe TRBD1 (5 bases). This CDR3 contains 13 residues. Germline CDR1 is MNHNS and CDR2 is SASEGT. V was cut by 7 bases and J by 4 bases, with 11 bases left in between.